This entry lists 14 T cell receptor beta chains sequenced from one sample in a study of CD8 T cells in ankylosing spondylitis. One entry per CDR3 protein, called by TCRdb with MiXCR from the 5' RACE reads. The sample lists 130,000 or so distinct CDR3 sequences; around 7% were seen once. The sequenced material came from blood, either unsorted or a sorted T cell fraction (not recorded which). The receptors stem from a male donor with ankylosing spondylitis or in good health (not recorded which).

This clonotype was recorded many times. This rearrangement joins TRBV10-3 to TRBJ2-5; 10 bases match TRBD2. Germline lookup yields CDR1 ENHRY and CDR2 SYGVKD. The CDR3 loop spans 14 amino acids. V dropped 5 bases and J dropped 3; count of bases not matched to a gene: 3. The CDR3 DNA is TGTGCCATCAGTCCTAGCGGGGGAGAAGAGACCCAGTACTTC. Translated, it gives CAISPSGGEETQYF.

In this sample, this clonotype turned up many times. The CDR3 DNA reads TGCAGTGCGCTACCGGGACGTTCGTCCACCGGGGAGCTGTTTTTT. Translation: CSALPGRSSTGELFF. The chain couples TRBV20-1 to TRBJ2-2, with D possibly being TRBD1 or TRBD2 (5 bases each). V was trimmed by 6 bases and J by 4 bases, leaving 18 bases between them. Per the germline V gene, CDR1 is DFQATT and CDR2 is SNEGSKA (reference sequence). This CDR3 comprises 15 residues.

This clonotype was seen ten or more times. The chain couples TRBV24-1 to TRBJ2-2, with D possibly being TRBD2 (6 bases). The CDR3 spans 16 residues. The germline gives CDR1 KGHDR, CDR2 SFDVKD. The V and J ends lost 3 bases and 8 bases respectively, with 18 bases between them. CDR3 sequence reads: CATSDITSWPVGELFF. DNA for the CDR3: TGTGCCACCAGTGATATAACTAGCTGGCCTGTGGGGGAGCTGTTTTTT.

This clonotype was counted ten times or more. This chain joins TRBV5-1 and TRBJ1-4; D possibly corresponds to TRBD1 (5 bases). Trimming removed 4 bases at V and 7 bases at J, with 14 bases between. This CDR3 region has 14 residues. CDR1 and CDR2 (germline): SGHRS, YFSETQ. CDR3 nucleotide sequence: TGCGCCAGCAGCACAGACAGTGGATCTGAAAAACTGTTTTTT. This codes for CASSTDSGSEKLFF.

This clonotype has ten or more counts. This rearrangement joins TRBV20-1 to TRBJ2-2; D possibly corresponds to TRBD2 (6 bases). CDR1 and CDR2 from the germline V gene are DFQATT and SNEGSKA (reference sequence). The V and J ends lost 6 bases and 6 bases respectively, with 23 bases between them. The CDR3 is 16 amino acids. CDR3 protein: CSATNPGPGVPGELFF. Here the CDR3 DNA reads TGCAGTGCCACGAACCCGGGACCGGGGGTGCCCGGGGAGCTGTTTTTT.

This clonotype was seen at least ten times. The rearrangement uses TRBV7-2 and TRBJ2-1; D is possibly TRBD1 (5 bases). The CDR3 covers 17 residues. The V and J ends lost 4 bases and 2 bases respectively, with 18 bases between them. In germline, CDR1 is SGHTA, CDR2 FQGNSA. CDR3 amino acids: CASSSPLTGFAYNEQFF. The CDR3 DNA is TGTGCCAGCAGCTCCCCTTTAACAGGCTTCGCCTACAATGAGCAGTTCTTC.

This clonotype was seen ten or more times. V gene TRBV29-1 combines with J gene TRBJ2-1; 11 positions match TRBD1. CDR1 is SQVTM, CDR2 ANQGSEA, per germline. V gave up 4 bases and J gave up 9 bases; unmatched junction bases: 5. CDR3 size: 13 residues. Written as DNA, the CDR3 is TGCAGCGTTGCCCGGGACAGGGGGGGTGAGCAGTTCTTC. Its protein is CSVARDRGGEQFF.

This clonotype showed up many times. The V call is TRBV20-1, the J call TRBJ1-4, with 10 bases matching TRBD1. The V gene end was trimmed by 3 bases and the J gene end by 7 bases; junction bases not matched to a gene: 5. In germline, CDR1 is DFQATT, CDR2 SNEGSKA (reference sequence). The CDR3 is 14 amino acids. The DNA for the CDR3 is TGCAGTGCTAGTCCCGGGACAGGGGTTGAAAAACTGTTTTTT. It specifies CSASPGTGVEKLFF.

There are many counts of this clonotype. The V gene is TRBV11-2, the J gene TRBJ2-7; D call uncertain. V dropped 5 bases and J dropped 4 bases, with 12 bases sitting between them. Germline-derived CDR1 and CDR2 are SGHAT and FQNNGV. The CDR3 runs to 13 residues. CDR3 in amino acids: CASSERVVYEQYF. In nucleotides, the CDR3 is TGTGCCAGCAGCGAAAGGGTAGTTTACGAGCAGTACTTC.

In its sample, this clonotype was seen many times. V is TRBV5-1 and J is TRBJ2-5, with 7 bases aligning to TRBD1. V lost 1 base to trimming and J lost 3 bases; unmatched junction nucleotides: 12. This CDR3 contains 17 residues. Germline assignment: CDR1 SGHRS and CDR2 YFSETQ. CDR3 sequence reads: CASSLIGVPGGEETQYF. CDR3 nucleotide sequence: TGCGCCAGCAGCTTGATTGGGGTCCCAGGGGGAGAAGAGACCCAGTACTTC.

This clonotype was seen at least ten times. The chain employs TRBV5-1 and TRBJ2-1, with 8 positions matching TRBD2. Per the germline V gene, CDR1 is SGHRS and CDR2 is YFSETQ. CDR3 length equals 15 residues. J gave up 3 bases and V 4 bases, and 6 bases lay outside the gene matches. The CDR3 DNA is TGCGCCAGCAGCCTAACTAGCGGAGGCTACAATGAGCAGTTCTTC. This gives the protein CASSLTSGGYNEQFF.

This clonotype was counted ten times or more. The CDR3 DNA follows: TGTGCCAGCAGAAGACAGGGCTCTTTCACAGATACGCAGTATTTT. It specifies CASRRQGSFTDTQYF. The chain uses TRBV5-6 and TRBJ2-3, with 7 bases that match TRBD1. The CDR3 consists of 15 residues. The germline V gene encodes CDR1 SGHDT and CDR2 YYEEEE. V was pared by 5 bases and J by 2 bases, with 8 bases of the junction left unmatched.

This clonotype was counted ten times or more. The V call is TRBV2, the J call TRBJ1-5; D is ambiguous. This CDR3 comprises 14 residues. The V and J ends lost 2 bases and 3 bases respectively, with 8 bases between them. CDR1 is SNHLY and CDR2 is FYNNEI in the germline V gene. CDR3 sequence: CASSERQDNQPQHF. The CDR3 DNA follows: TGTGCCAGCAGTGAACGGCAGGACAATCAGCCCCAGCATTTT. Variable domain in full (rest from reference TRBV2 and TRBJ1-5): EPEVTQTPSHQVTQMGQEVILRCVPISNHLYFYWYRQILGQKVEFLVSFYNNEISEKSEIFDDQFSVERPDGSNFTLKIRSTKLEDSAMYFCASSERQDNQPQHFGDGTRLSIL.

The sample holds many counts of this clonotype. This sequence joins TRBV11-2 and TRBJ2-2, with D tentatively TRBD2 (6 bases). V was cut by 6 bases and J by 0 bases, with 20 bases left in between. The germline V gene encodes CDR1 SGHAT and CDR2 FQNNGV. The CDR3 is made up of 18 amino acids. The CDR3 nucleotides are TGTGCCAGCAGGGCTCCGTCCGTTAGCGGACCGAACACCGGGGAGCTGTTTTTT. This encodes CASRAPSVSGPNTGELFF.